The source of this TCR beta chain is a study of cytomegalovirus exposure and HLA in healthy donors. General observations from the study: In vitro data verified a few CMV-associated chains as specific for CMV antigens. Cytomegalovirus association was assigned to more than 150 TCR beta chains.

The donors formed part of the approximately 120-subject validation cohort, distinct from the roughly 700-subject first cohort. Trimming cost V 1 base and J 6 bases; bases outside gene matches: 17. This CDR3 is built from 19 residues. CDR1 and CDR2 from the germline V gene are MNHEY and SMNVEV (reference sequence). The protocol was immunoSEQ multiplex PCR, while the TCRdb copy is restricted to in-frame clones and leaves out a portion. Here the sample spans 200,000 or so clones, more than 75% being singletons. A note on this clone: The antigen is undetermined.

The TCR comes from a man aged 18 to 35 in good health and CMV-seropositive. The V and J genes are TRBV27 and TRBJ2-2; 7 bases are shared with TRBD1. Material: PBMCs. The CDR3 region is CASSLFFLARGSEAGELFF. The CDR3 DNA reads TGTGCCAGCAGTTTATTTTTCTTGGCCAGGGGGTCCGAGGCCGGGGAGCTGTTTTTT.